This T cell receptor beta chain was profiled in a study of cytomegalovirus exposure and HLA in healthy donors. Study summary: There were nearly 120 million unique TCR beta sequences, drawn from roughly 200 million T cells, in an earlier analysis. Findings and limits, study-wide: Reports described diagnosis of cytomegalovirus status by the classifier as highly specific and sensitive. Confirmation was obtained in vitro that three CMV-associated chains are specific for CMV antigens.

The PCR used 60 Vbeta and 13 Jbeta primers. Assay used: immunoSEQ multiplex PCR; TCRdb lists only in-frame clones, some missing. The table lists 130,000 or so clones, approximately 72% of them singletons. A word on this clone: The antigen is not known.

The CDR3 is made up of 16 amino acids. The V end was cut by 4 bases, the J end by 6 bases, with 19 bases between. Germline CDR1 is LNHDA and CDR2 is SQIVND (reference sequence). The J gene is TRBJ1-5, the V gene TRBV19; D call uncertain. This TCR was recovered from a woman aged 60-75 years in good health and CMV-seronegative. What was sequenced was PBMCs. The CDR3 DNA reads TGTGCCAGTAGTACCCTCCCTGACACGGCAAGTCAGCCCCAGCATTTT. It yields the protein CASSTLPDTASQPQHF.